This T cell receptor (beta chain) emerged from a study of blood T cell repertoires in COVID-19. The overall study: Spain, Italy and the United States supplied samples that represented acute and convalescent COVID-19.

In the original workflow: Reference gene primer amplification yielded estimated nucleated cell counts. Data came from immunoSEQ multiplex PCR; TCRdb stores just in-frame clones and leaves some out. V, J and clone size are those of that table, while D and trimming were read from the DNA. Of about 80,000 clones in the sample, 75% to 85% were seen once. Germline CDR1 reads MNHEY; CDR2 reads SVGAGI. CDR3 length: 13 residues. V lost 3 bases and J lost 5, with 10 bases in between. The clonotype comes from a man in his 60s with COVID-19, enrolled during active disease. Input material: peripheral blood. J is TRBJ1-1 and V is TRBV6-5; D is unresolved. CDR3: CASSYPGGTEAFF. CDR3 sequence (DNA): TGTGCCAGCAGTTATCCTGGAGGGACTGAAGCTTTCTTT.